The 3 T cell receptor beta chains given below trace back to one sample, sequenced in a study of beta chain features in type 1 diabetes. Sequenced material consisted of expressed TCRB transcripts (all of the isolated RNA was reverse transcribed). TCRdb keeps only in-frame clones here, not all; method: immunoSEQ multiplex PCR. Among fewer than 250,000 clones listed, over 7.5% were seen once. Specimen: naive CD4+ T cells from blood. These receptors all come from a woman aged 18-30 years in good health.

The rearrangement links TRBV7-8 to TRBJ1-2, with TRBD1 identical over 9 bases. CDR1 is SGHVS and CDR2 is FQNEAQ in the germline V gene. The trim removed 5 bases at V and 10 bases at J, leaving 5 bases unmatched. CDR3 size: 12 residues. The CDR3 sequence is CASSVRDRAYTF. DNA for the CDR3: TGTGCCAGCAGCGTCCGGGACAGGGCCTACACCTTC.

This rearrangement joins TRBV5-6 to TRBJ2-4, with 8 bases identical to TRBD2. The germline gives CDR1 SGHDT, CDR2 YYEEEE. Trimming took 4 bases from V and 0 from J; bases not matched to a gene: 15. The CDR3 length is 19 residues. CDR3 sequence: CASSPTGLVSTLAKNIQYF. Here the CDR3 DNA reads TGTGCCAGCAGCCCCACGGGACTAGTCTCCACACTAGCCAAAAACATTCAGTACTTC.

V usage is TRBV18 and J usage is TRBJ2-1; tentatively, D is TRBD1 (6 bases). Trimming shortened V by 2 bases and J by 8 bases, and 13 bases separated the two germline ends. This CDR3 comprises 14 residues. Germline assignment: CDR1 KGHSH and CDR2 LQKENI. The CDR3 region is CASSPGNRAHEQFF. The CDR3 region has the DNA TGTGCCAGCTCACCAGGGAACAGGGCACATGAGCAGTTCTTC.